This record covers a single T cell receptor beta chain. It has no known antigen specificity. Nothing much larger sits one base from this clone, and base qualities are not available. The data derive from a study of metastatic and nonmetastatic thyroid tumors (TCRdb year 2020). Regarding the complete study: Repertoires were compared across peripheral blood and tumor or nodule tissue samples from malignant and benign thyroid patients.

Based on the germline V gene, the CDR1 and CDR2 sequences are SNHLY and FYNNEI. V gives up 8 bases and J gives up 1 base, and the segment between their germline ends measures 11 bases. Spanning cysteine to phenylalanine, the CDR3 consists of 13 amino acids. Only the CDR3 part of the read is kept: 39 bases, read in frame from the first base. Here is what the overall study found, with its caveats: In both blood and tumor samples, malignant tumors were reported to have significantly higher TCR beta diversity than benign nodules.

Before undergoing thyroid surgery, none of the patients had been given any kind of treatment. The study retrospectively analysed patient clinical samples collected from the early 2010s to the late 2010s using T-cell receptor beta sequencing. Library preparation used PCR. The instrument given in TCRdb is Illumina HiSeq 4000. High-throughput sequencing was used to profile the TCR beta-chain CDR3 region of every patient. From the authors' description of their analysis: Drawing on CDR3 differences between clinicopathological groups, the researchers built a classifier meant to tell apart patients with distant-metastatic papillary thyroid cancer. The Shannon index was used to assess repertoire diversity, and the Morisita-Horn index was used to assess tumor-blood repertoire similarity. TCRdb reworked the public reads: Q25 trimming with fastp, MiXCR clone assembly, productive beta chains retained. What appears here as the V and J calls and clone size reflects TCRdb's work, not the paper's. Counted in this sample were some 30,000 clones; roughly 30% of them appeared once. The top ten clonotypes cover 30% of the sample.

The chain is made from TRBV2 and TRBJ1-1, with a tentative D gene TRBD1 over 6 matching bases. This clonotype originated in a female donor with papillary thyroid cancer or a benign thyroid nodule (not recorded which). Some clones in this sample may be carry-over from other donors' samples. Sequencing input: blood. The encoded CDR3 is CASRQDQNTEAFF. The DNA sequence reads TGTGCCAGCCGACAGGATCAGAACACTGAAGCTTTCTTT.